The clone carrying this TCR beta chain was picked up many times. As yet, its antigen is unknown. TCRbeta library preparation incorporated unique molecular identifiers. TCRdb fed the PCR reads into MiXCR, producing one record per CDR3 protein. The sample comprises 490,000 or so distinct CDR3 sequences, roughly a tenth of which are singletons, and about 2% rests with the top ten. The data originate from a study of T-cell reconstitution after alpha-beta-depleted transplantation in children. General study points: Expanded graft clones, several hundred of them, were reportedly the source of alpha-beta T cells about two months after transplant. Diversity and T-cell counts at one year after transplant derived mostly from new T cells.

This CDR3 has 13 residues. CDR1 is LGHNA and CDR2 is YSLEER in the germline V gene. V dropped 6 bases and J dropped 2 bases, with 8 bases sitting between them. Sequencing used PBMCs, obtained before TCRalphabeta/CD19-depleted stem cell transplant. J is TRBJ2-1 and V is TRBV4-3, with D hard to call. This receptor was obtained from a child aged 2 to 15 with inherited bone marrow failure, due to receive a stem cell transplant. The CDR3 bases are TGCGCCAGCAGGTCGACTGCCTACAATGAGCAGTTCTTC. Protein sequence: CASRSTAYNEQFF.